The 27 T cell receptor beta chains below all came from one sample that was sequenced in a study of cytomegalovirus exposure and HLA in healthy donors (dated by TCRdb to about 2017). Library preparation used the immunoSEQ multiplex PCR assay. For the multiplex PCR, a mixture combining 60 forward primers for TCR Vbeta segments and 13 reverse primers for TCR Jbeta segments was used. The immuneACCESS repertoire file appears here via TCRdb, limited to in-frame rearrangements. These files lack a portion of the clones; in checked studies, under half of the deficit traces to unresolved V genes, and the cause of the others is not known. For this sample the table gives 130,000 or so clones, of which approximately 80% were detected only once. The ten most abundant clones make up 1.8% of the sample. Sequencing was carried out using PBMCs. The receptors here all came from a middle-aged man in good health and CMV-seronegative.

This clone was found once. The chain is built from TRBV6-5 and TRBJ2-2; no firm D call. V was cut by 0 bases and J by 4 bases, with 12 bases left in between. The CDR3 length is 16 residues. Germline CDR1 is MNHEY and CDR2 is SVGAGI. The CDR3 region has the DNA TGTGCCAGCAGTTACTCAGTTTCTATTCCCACCGGGGAGCTGTTTTTT. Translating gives CASSYSVSIPTGELFF.

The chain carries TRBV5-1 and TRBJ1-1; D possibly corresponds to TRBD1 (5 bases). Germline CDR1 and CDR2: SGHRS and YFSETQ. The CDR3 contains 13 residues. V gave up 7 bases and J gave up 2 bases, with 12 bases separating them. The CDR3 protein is CASLGQGNTEAFF. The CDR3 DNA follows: TGCGCCAGCCTAGGCCAGGGCAACACTGAAGCTTTCTTT.

This chain's CDR3 is CASSPGTAQETQYF. CDR3 sequence (DNA): TGCGCCAGCAGCCCCGGGACAGCCCAAGAGACCCAGTACTTC. The V and J genes are TRBV5-1 and TRBJ2-5; 7 bases are shared with TRBD1. The germline V gene encodes CDR1 SGHRS and CDR2 YFSETQ. This CDR3 region has 14 residues. With 4 bases clipped from V and 1 base from J, the junction kept 4 bases outside the gene matches.

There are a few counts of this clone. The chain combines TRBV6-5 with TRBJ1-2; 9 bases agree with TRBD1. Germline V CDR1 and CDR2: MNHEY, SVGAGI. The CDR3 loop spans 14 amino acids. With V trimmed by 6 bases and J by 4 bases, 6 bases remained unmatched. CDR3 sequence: CASSGTGPSYGYTF. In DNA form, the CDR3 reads TGTGCCAGCAGCGGGACAGGGCCGAGCTATGGCTACACCTTC.

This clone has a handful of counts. In DNA, the CDR3 is TGCGCCAGCAGCCAAGAAGAGGGGGCTGAAGTCAATTACTACGAGCAGTACTTC. Translating gives CASSQEEGAEVNYYEQYF. This chain joins TRBV4-1 and TRBJ2-5; 7 bases are shared with TRBD1. TRBJ2-7 matches the DNA end more closely, so the J call is doubtful. The CDR3 spans 18 residues. From germline, CDR1 is MGHRA and CDR2 YSYEKL.

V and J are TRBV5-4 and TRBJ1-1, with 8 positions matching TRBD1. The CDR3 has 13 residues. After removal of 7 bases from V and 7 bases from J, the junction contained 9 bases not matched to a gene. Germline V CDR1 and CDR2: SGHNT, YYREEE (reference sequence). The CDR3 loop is CASAPTGAGEAFF. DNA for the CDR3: TGTGCCAGCGCCCCGACAGGGGCTGGTGAAGCTTTCTTT.

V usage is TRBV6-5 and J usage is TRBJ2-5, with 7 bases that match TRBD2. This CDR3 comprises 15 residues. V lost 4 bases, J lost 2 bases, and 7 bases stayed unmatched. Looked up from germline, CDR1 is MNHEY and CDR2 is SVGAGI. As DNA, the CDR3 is TGTGCCAGCAGTTCACCGGGACTATTTCAAGAGACCCAGTACTTC. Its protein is CASSSPGLFQETQYF.

Here the CDR3 reads CASRRAGGSPLHF. CDR3 nucleotides: TGTGCCAGTCGGAGAGCAGGAGGTTCACCCCTCCACTTT. The chain employs TRBV19 and TRBJ1-6; no clear D. V dropped 8 bases and J dropped 9 bases, with 14 bases sitting between them. The CDR3 spans 13 residues. Per the germline V gene, CDR1 is LNHDA and CDR2 is SQIVND (reference sequence).

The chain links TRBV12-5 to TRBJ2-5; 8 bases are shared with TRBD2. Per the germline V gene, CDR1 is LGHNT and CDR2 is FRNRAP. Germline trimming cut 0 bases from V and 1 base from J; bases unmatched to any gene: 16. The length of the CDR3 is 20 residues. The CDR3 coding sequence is TGTGCTAGTGGTTTGGTCTTATTCCCCCCGACTAGCGCGGGCCAAGAGACCCAGTACTTC. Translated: CASGLVLFPPTSAGQETQYF.

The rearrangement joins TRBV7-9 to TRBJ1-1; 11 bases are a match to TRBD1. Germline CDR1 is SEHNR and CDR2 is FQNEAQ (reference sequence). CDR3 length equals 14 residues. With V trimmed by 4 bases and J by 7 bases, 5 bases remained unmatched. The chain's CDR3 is CASSSGQGVIEAFF. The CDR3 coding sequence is TGTGCCAGCAGCTCGGGACAGGGGGTTATTGAAGCTTTCTTT.

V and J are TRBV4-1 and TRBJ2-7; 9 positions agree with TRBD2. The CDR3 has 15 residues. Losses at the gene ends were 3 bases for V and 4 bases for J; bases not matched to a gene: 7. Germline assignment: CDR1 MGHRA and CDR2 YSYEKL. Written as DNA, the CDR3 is TGCGCCAGCAGCCAGGGGCGGGGGGGTGGGTACGAGCAGTACTTC. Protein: CASSQGRGGGYEQYF.

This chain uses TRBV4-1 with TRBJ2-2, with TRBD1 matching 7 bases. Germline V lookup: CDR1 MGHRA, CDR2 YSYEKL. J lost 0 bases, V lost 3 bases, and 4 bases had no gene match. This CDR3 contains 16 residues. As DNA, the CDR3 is TGCGCCAGCAGCCAGGTGACAGGGACGAACACCGGGGAGCTGTTTTTT. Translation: CASSQVTGTNTGELFF.

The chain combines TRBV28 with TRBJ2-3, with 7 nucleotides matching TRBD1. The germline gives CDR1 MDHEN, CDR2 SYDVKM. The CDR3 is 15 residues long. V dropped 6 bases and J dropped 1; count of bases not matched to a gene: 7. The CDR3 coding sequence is TGTGCCAGCAGCCCCCCTGGGACAGGCACAGATACGCAGTATTTT. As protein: CASSPPGTGTDTQYF.

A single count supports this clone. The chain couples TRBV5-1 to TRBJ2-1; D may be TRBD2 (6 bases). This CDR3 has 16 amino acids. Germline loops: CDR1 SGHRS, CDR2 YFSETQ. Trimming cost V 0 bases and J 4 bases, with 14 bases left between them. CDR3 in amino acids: CASSLDSGLLYNEQFF. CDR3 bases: TGCGCCAGCAGCTTGGACTCGGGACTGCTTTACAATGAGCAGTTCTTC.

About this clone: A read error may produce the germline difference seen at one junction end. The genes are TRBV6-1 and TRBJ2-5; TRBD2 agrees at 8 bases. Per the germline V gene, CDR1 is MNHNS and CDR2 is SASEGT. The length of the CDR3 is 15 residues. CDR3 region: CASSNQLAVQEAQYF. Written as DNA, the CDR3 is TGTGCCAGCAGTAACCAACTAGCGGTACAAGAGGCCCAGTACTTC.

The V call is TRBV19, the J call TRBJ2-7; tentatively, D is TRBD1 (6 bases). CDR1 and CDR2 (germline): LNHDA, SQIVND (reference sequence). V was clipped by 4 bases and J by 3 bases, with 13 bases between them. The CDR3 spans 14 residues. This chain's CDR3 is CASSRQTGRYEQYF. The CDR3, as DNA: TGTGCCAGTAGTAGACAGACAGGACGCTACGAGCAGTACTTC.

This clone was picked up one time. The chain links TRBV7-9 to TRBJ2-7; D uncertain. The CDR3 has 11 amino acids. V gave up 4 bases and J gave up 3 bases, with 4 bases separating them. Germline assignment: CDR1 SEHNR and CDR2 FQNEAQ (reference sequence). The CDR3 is CASSSFYEQYF. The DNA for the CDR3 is TGTGCCAGCAGCTCCTTCTACGAGCAGTACTTC.

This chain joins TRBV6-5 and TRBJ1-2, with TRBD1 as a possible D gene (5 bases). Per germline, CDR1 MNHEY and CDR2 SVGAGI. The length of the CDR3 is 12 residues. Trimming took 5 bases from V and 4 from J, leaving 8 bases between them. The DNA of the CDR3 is TGTGCCAGCAGTCAGGGTGCCTATGGCTACACCTTC. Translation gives CASSQGAYGYTF.

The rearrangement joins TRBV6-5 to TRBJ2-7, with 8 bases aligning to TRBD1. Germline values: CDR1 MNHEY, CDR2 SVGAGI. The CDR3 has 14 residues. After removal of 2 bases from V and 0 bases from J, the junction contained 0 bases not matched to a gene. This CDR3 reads CASSYQGASYEQYF. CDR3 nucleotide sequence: TGTGCCAGCAGTTACCAGGGGGCCTCCTACGAGCAGTACTTC.

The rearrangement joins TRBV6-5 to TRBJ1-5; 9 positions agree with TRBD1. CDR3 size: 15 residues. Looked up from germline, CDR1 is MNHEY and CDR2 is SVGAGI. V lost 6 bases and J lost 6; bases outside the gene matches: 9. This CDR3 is CASSWDRDRGQPQHF. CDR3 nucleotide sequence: TGTGCCAGCAGCTGGGACAGGGACCGGGGTCAGCCCCAGCATTTT.

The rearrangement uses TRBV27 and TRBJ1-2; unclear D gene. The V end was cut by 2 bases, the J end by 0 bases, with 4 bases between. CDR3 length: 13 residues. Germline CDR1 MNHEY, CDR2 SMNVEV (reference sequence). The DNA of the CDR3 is TGTGCCAGCAGTTTAAGAGCTAACTATGGCTACACCTTC. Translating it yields CASSLRANYGYTF.

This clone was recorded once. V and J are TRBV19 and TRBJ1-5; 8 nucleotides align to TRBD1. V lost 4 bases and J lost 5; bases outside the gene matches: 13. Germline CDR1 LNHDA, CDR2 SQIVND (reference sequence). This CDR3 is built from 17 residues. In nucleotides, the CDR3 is TGTGCCAGTAGTACCCCGACAGGGGACTTTAACGATCAGCCCCAGCATTTT. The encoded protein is CASSTPTGDFNDQPQHF.

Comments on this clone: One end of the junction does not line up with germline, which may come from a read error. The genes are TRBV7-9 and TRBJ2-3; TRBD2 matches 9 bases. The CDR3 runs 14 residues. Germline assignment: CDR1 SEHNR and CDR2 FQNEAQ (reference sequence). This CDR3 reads CSSSQTSGTDTQYF. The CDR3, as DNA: TGTTCCAGCAGCCAAACTAGCGGGACAGATACGCAGTATTTT.

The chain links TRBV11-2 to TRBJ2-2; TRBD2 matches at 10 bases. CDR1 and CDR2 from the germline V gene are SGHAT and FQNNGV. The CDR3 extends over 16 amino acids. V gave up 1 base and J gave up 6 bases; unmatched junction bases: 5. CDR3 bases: TGTGCCAGCAGCTTAGCGCTAGCGGGAGAGGCCGGGGAGCTGTTTTTT. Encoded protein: CASSLALAGEAGELFF.

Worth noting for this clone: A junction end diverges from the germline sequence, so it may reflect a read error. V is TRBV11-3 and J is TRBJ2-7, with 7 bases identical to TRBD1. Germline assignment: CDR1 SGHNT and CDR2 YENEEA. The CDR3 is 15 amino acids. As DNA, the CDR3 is TGTGCCAGCACCAACCTCTTCGACAGGGCCTACAAGCAGTACTTC. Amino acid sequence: CASTNLFDRAYKQYF.

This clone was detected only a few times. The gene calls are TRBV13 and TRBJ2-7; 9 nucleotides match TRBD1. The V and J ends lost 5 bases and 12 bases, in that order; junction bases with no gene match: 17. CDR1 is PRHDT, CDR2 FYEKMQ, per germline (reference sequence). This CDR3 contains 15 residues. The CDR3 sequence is CASSPNRDRAVGRYF. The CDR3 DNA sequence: TGTGCCAGCAGCCCGAACCGGGACAGGGCTGTAGGCCGGTACTTC.

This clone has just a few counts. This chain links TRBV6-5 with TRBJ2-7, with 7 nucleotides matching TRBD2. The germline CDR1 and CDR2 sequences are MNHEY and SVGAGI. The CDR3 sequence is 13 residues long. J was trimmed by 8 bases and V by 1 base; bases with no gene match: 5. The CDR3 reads CASSYWGGDKQYF. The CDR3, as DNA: TGTGCCAGCAGTTACTGGGGGGGTGACAAGCAGTACTTC.